This TCR beta chain stems from a study of T cells in Graves' hyperthyroidism and ophthalmopathy. Looked up from germline, CDR1 is SEHNR and CDR2 is FQNEAQ (reference sequence). Trimming removed 1 base at V and 1 base at J, with 7 bases between. The CDR3 contains 15 residues. The TCR beta CDR3 regions underwent amplification using RNA transcripts as the source. HTBI primers drove first-round RT-PCR of the TCR CDR3. Each CDR3 protein is one row after TCRdb ran MiXCR on the multiplex PCR reads. This table has about 300,000 distinct CDR3 sequences, approximately 18% appearing once. The sequenced material came from blood. The receptor was isolated from a man in his forties or fifties with Graves' ophthalmopathy. The V gene is TRBV7-9, the J gene TRBJ2-2; D is undetermined. The CDR3 sequence: CASSLGVRNTGELFF. Written as DNA, the CDR3 is TGTGCCAGCAGCTTAGGTGTCAGGAACACCGGGGAGCTGTTTTTT.